The T cell receptor beta chain described here comes from a study of shared clonotypes between healthy human individuals. Here immunoSEQ multiplex PCR was the method, and the copy in TCRdb shows in-frame clones only, minus some. The table includes about 600,000 clones, less than 98% detected once. The germline V gene encodes CDR1 LNHDA and CDR2 SQIVND (reference sequence). The CDR3 sequence is 15 residues long. Deletions cut 4 bases from V and 0 bases from J, with 12 bases between. The source is a woman in her 30s in good health. Sample: naive CD4+ T cells sorted from blood. Subset defined: CD45RA+ positively selected. The chain has TRBV19 and TRBJ1-1; TRBD1 is a possible D gene (5 bases). The CDR3 nucleotides read TGTGCCAGTAGTAACGGGGGGACCCTGAACACTGAAGCTTTCTTT. This gives the protein CASSNGGTLNTEAFF.